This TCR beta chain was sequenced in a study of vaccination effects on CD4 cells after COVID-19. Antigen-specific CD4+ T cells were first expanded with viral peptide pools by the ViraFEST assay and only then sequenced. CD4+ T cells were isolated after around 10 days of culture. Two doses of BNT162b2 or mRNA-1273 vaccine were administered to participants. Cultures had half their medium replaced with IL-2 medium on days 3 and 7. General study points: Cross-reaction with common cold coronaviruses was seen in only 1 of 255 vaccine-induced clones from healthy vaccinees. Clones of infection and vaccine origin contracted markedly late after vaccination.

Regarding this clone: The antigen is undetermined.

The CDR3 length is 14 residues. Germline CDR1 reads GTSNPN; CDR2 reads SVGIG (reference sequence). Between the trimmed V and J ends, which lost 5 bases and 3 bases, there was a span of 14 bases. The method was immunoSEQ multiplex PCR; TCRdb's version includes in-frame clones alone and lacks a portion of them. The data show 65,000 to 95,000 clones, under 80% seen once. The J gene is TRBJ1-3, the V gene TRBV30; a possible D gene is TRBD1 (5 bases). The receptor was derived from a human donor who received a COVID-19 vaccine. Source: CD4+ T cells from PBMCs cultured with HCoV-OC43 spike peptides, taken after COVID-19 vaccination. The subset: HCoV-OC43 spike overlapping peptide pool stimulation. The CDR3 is CAWDGGASGNTIYF. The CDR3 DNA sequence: TGTGCCTGGGACGGTGGGGCCAGTGGAAACACCATATATTTT.